Here is one T cell receptor beta chain with its context. Antigen unknown. This entry belongs to a study of T-cell memory formation after mild COVID-19. Study-wide results and caveats: The study found balanced CD4/CD8 in clones contracting day 15 to 85 and a CD4+ lean in later expanders.

TCRdb itself ran the 5' RACE reads through MiXCR, one entry per CDR3 protein. The repertoire consists of about 120,000 distinct CDR3 sequences, with approximately 21% occurring once and the leading ten covering about 38%. The CDR3 extends over 16 amino acids. CDR1 is SGHVS, CDR2 FNYEAQ, per germline. V gave up 1 base and J gave up 4 bases, with 14 bases separating them. The V call is TRBV7-6, the J call TRBJ2-1; D unresolved. The receptor's source is a man younger than 30 who had mild COVID-19 (a few samples of this study predate the infection). Cell type and time point are not known. Sequencing input: PBMCs or a T cell subset sorted from them (not recorded which). CDR3 nucleotide sequence: TGTGCCAGCAGCTTAGAGCCTTACCAGTCTTACAATGAGCAGTTCTTC. Residues: CASSLEPYQSYNEQFF.